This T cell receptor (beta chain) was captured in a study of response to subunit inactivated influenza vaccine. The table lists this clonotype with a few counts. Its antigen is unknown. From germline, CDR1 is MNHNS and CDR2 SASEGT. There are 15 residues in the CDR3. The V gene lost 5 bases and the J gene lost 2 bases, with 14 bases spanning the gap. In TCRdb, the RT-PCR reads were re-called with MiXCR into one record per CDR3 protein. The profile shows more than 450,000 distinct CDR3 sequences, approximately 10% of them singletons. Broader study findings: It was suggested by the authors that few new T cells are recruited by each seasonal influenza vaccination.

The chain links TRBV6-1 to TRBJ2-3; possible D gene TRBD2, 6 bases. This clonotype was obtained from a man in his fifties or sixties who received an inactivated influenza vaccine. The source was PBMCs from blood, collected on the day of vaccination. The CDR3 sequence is CASSTVGGYTDTQYF. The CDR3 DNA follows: TGTGCCAGCAGTACGGTGGGAGGTTACACAGATACGCAGTATTTT.